This T cell receptor beta chain was retrieved from a study of shared clonotypes between healthy human individuals (TCRdb year 2020). About the full investigation: The cohort comprised two women and a few men aged 18 to 49 years. Libraries were prepared and TCR repertoires were sequenced by different laboratories using diverse techniques, in order to increase sequencing depth and limit assay-specific biases. Per donor, three plates each were used for CD4 naive and CD4 memory, two for CD8 naive, and one for CD8 memory. Blood TCR repertoires of roughly five healthy adults were deeply sequenced to estimate repertoire size and the extent of clonotype sharing between individuals. Per donor, leukapheresis produced somewhere between about 0.94 and 9.5 billion PBMCs.

Findings and caveats that apply to the study as a whole: Naive subsets generally had larger estimated clonotype richness than memory subsets. Pairwise subsampling led to the expectation that sequencing depth would affect the degree of clonotype sharing among donors. Rarefaction of sorted-subset datasets indicated incomplete sequencing despite the large sequencing depth. Sampling was restricted to blood, and TCR repertoires in tissue are likely to differ from TCR repertoires in blood. The small number of donors limited the genetic and exposure-history diversity represented. About 4.5% of naive CD4, around 3.6% of naive CD8, approximately 2.2% of memory CD4, and approximately 0.39% of memory CD8 clonotypes were shared across several donors. Higher generation probabilities were observed for clonotypes shared by all four sorted-subset donors than for non-shared clonotypes.

Healthy HIV-negative adults with no recently reported acute infections or vaccinations were included as donors. Only Caucasian adults living in Nashville, Tennessee, USA were represented among the donors. Magnetic negative selection was used to enrich CD4+ T cells, after which naive cells were positively selected on CD45RA and the negative fraction became the memory subset. Blood was obtained by leukapheresis, after which PBMCs were separated by Ficoll-Histopaque density gradient centrifugation and cryopreserved in liquid nitrogen vapor phase. Purity and quantity of every magnetically sorted T cell population were checked by analytical flow cytometry. Genomic DNA was isolated from each sorted fraction and quantified by UV absorbance on a Nanodrop 2000c. Using the deep immunoSEQ assay, multiplex PCR amplified TCR CDR3 regions from genomic DNA. For each cell subset, the extracted genomic DNA was distributed evenly across all wells of several immunoSEQ 96-well plates, and each plate served as one replicate. For sorted subsets, each replicate PCR was loaded with 200 ng genomic DNA, equivalent to about 30,000 T cell genomes. Purified libraries were measured with a Qubit 3.0 fluorometer, size-checked on a Bioanalyzer 2100, and measured again with the KAPA Library Quantification kit. Every immunoSEQ 96-well plate was sequenced on a separate single-read 150-cycle Illumina NextSeq 550 flow cell. The paper's data handling went like this. Because the immunoSEQ output included only junctional sequences and no quality scores, the filtering could not be the same as the filtering used for full-length reads. To assign V/J genes and CDR3, sequences were annotated against IMGT germline references using PyIR, a Python wrapper for IgBLAST v1.9. Reads were removed for weak V/J assignments (E-value above 1e-6), missing CDR3, stop codons, out-of-frame junctions, or ambiguous translated residues. V3J clonotypes were defined by identical inferred V gene, J gene, and CDR3 amino acid sequence. Percentage overlap between repertoires was computed as shared unique clonotypes divided by the size of the smaller repertoire. Three approaches were used to assess repertoire richness: RTK rarefaction, the Chao1 estimator, and Recon v2.1 estimates of unobserved clonotypes. Generation probabilities for all TCRbeta clonotypes obtained by the gDNA method from a few donors were computed using OLGA. In TCRdb, the immuneACCESS table is reduced to in-frame sequences with V and J assigned. These tables do not hold every clone; where another copy was compared, an unresolved V gene accounts for under half, and the others remain unexplained. The D gene and trimming were derived from the DNA, and the V and J assignments and clone size from that table. The sample records around 550,000 clones, less than 96% of which are singletons. The biggest ten clones account for under 0.06% of the sample.

Cut back by 4 bases and 6 bases, the V and J ends lie 17 bases apart. Based on the germline V gene (reference sequence), the CDR1 and CDR2 sequences are SGHNT and YYREEE. Its CDR3 holds 15 amino acids, cysteine through phenylalanine. The DNA shown is the 45-base CDR3, in frame from base 1. Comments on this clone: The antigen it recognizes is unknown. Base qualities are missing; no much larger clone stands one base away.

The origin of this receptor is a young woman in good health. Sequencing used naive CD4+ T cells sorted from blood. The label giving this sample's cell subset or site can be read as: CD45RA+ positively selected. The chain joins TRBV5-4 to TRBJ2-1; perhaps TRBD2 is the D gene, with 6 bases matching. CDR3 protein: CASSGGASERNEQFF. The bases read TGTGCCAGCAGCGGAGGGGCTAGCGAACGCAATGAGCAGTTCTTC.